These T cell receptor beta chains were read from a single sample in a study of identical twins. MiXCR, applied by TCRdb to the 5' RACE reads, yields one record per CDR3 protein. The sample has 540,000 or so distinct CDR3 sequences; approximately 20% are singletons. This sample also appeared in a second study, on yellow fever vaccine responses in identical twins.

The sample was CD4+ T cells sorted from blood. All receptors derive from a woman under 30 in good health. Each CDR3 is given with its conserved first and last residue. The D gene is left open where the match is weak. Clone size is given for some rows only: seen once, a few or many times, or a class if the clone is expanded.

V gene,D gene,clone size,J gene,CDR3 protein,CDR3 DNA
TRBV11-1,TRBD2,NA,TRBJ2-1,CASSAHPSLAGVYNEQFF,TGTGCCAGCAGCGCCCATCCCAGTCTAGCGGGGGTCTACAATGAGCAGTTCTTC
TRBV20-1,NA,few,TRBJ2-1,CSALYESSYNEQFF,TGCAGTGCCCTTTACGAAAGCTCCTACAATGAGCAGTTCTTC
TRBV12-3/TRBV12-4,NA,many,TRBJ1-5,CASSFESNQPQHF,TGTGCCAGCAGTTTCGAGAGCAATCAGCCCCAGCATTTT
TRBV29-1,TRBD1,few,TRBJ2-1,CSVPQGAREQFF,TGCAGCGTCCCACAGGGGGCGCGGGAGCAGTTCTTC
TRBV24-1,NA,few,TRBJ2-2,CATSENRGTQGGELFF,TGTGCCACCAGTGAGAATAGGGGGACTCAAGGCGGGGAGCTGTTTTTT
TRBV3-1,NA,NA,TRBJ1-3,CASSQEASSGNTIYF,TGTGCCAGCAGCCAAGAAGCGAGCTCGGGGAACACCATATATTTT
TRBV20-1,NA,once,TRBJ2-1,CSARKNLENEQFF,TGCAGTGCTAGAAAAAACCTAGAAAATGAGCAGTTCTTC
TRBV12-3/TRBV12-4,NA,NA,TRBJ2-3,CASLPGSTQYF,TGTGCCAGCCTACCCGGTAGTACGCAGTATTTT
TRBV9,NA,NA,TRBJ1-1,CASSVELGGTEAFF,TGTGCCAGCAGCGTAGAACTGGGGGGCACTGAAGCTTTCTTT
TRBV6-1,NA,few,TRBJ2-1,CASRTPSSSRGEQFF,TGTGCCAGCAGAACCCCTAGCTCCAGTCGCGGGGAGCAGTTCTTC
TRBV19,NA,few,TRBJ2-7,CASGAGRTYEQYF,TGTGCCAGTGGGGCGGGGCGCACCTACGAGCAGTACTTC
TRBV5-5,NA,NA,TRBJ2-6,CASSPVADGANVLTF,TGTGCCAGCAGCCCGGTGGCAGACGGGGCCAACGTCCTGACTTTC
TRBV7-6,NA,NA,TRBJ2-7,CASSLDSGPYEQYF,TGTGCCAGCAGCTTAGATTCCGGACCCTACGAGCAGTACTTC
TRBV4-2,TRBD2,NA,TRBJ2-3,CASSSRGAGGLTDTQYF,TGTGCCAGCAGCTCACGCGGGGCGGGGGGCCTCACAGATACGCAGTATTTT
TRBV20-1,NA,few,TRBJ2-6,CSAPPDGANVLTF,TGCAGTGCTCCTCCCGATGGGGCCAACGTCCTGACTTTC
TRBV20-1,NA,few,TRBJ2-2,CSAVAANANTGELFF,TGCAGTGCGGTAGCGGCAAACGCGAACACCGGGGAGCTGTTTTTT
TRBV7-8,NA,NA,TRBJ2-2,CASSLRDIAGELFF,TGTGCCAGCAGCTTAAGGGACATTGCCGGGGAGCTGTTTTTT
TRBV4-2,NA,many,TRBJ1-5,CASSQGDGNSNQPQHF,TGTGCCAGCAGCCAAGGGGACGGGAATAGCAATCAGCCCCAGCATTTT
TRBV7-3,NA,once,TRBJ2-1,CASSPSVASYSYNEQFF,TGTGCCAGCAGCCCGTCCGTAGCGTCTTACTCCTACAATGAGCAGTTCTTC
TRBV5-5,NA,few,TRBJ2-3,CASSLGLLSAGTDTQYF,TGTGCCAGCAGCTTGGGACTGTTGTCTGCCGGCACAGATACGCAGTATTTT
TRBV2,NA,NA,TRBJ2-3,CASSERLSTDTQYF,TGTGCCAGCAGTGAGAGACTCAGCACAGATACGCAGTATTTT
TRBV3-1,NA,few,TRBJ2-2,CASSQMPAGELFF,TGTGCCAGCAGCCAAATGCCGGCCGGGGAGCTGTTTTTT
TRBV11-2,NA,NA,TRBJ1-6,CASSRINPGVSPLHF,TGTGCCAGCAGTCGCATCAATCCGGGGGTTTCACCCCTCCACTTT
TRBV2,NA,few,TRBJ1-5,CASSAQGVNQPQHF,TGTGCCAGCAGTGCACAAGGCGTCAATCAGCCCCAGCATTTT
TRBV18,TRBD2,NA,TRBJ2-7,CASSPNSGTRSYEQYF,TGTGCCAGCTCACCTAATTCCGGGACTAGATCCTACGAGCAGTACTTC
TRBV7-6,TRBD1,few,TRBJ2-1,CASSAQTGDSYNEQFF,TGTGCCAGCAGCGCCCAGACAGGGGACTCCTACAATGAGCAGTTCTTC
TRBV4-2,TRBD1,few,TRBJ2-6,CASSQGWDSSGANVLTF,TGTGCCAGCAGCCAAGGATGGGACAGCTCTGGGGCCAACGTCCTGACTTTC
TRBV29-1,NA,NA,TRBJ2-1,CSVEFARGAPNEQFF,TGCAGCGTTGAATTTGCCCGGGGGGCCCCCAATGAGCAGTTCTTC
TRBV5-1,NA,NA,TRBJ2-2,CASSMGAGGELFF,TGCGCCAGCAGCATGGGGGCCGGCGGGGAGCTGTTTTTT
TRBV27,NA,NA,TRBJ2-4,CASSLAGQWGIQYF,TGTGCCAGCAGTTTGGCCGGGCAGTGGGGCATTCAGTACTTC
TRBV4-1,TRBD1,NA,TRBJ2-3,CASSQGQGRRTDTQYF,TGCGCCAGCAGCCAAGGACAGGGGCGGCGAACAGATACGCAGTATTTT
TRBV7-9,NA,NA,TRBJ2-7,CASSFWRLGAGSYEQYF,TGTGCCAGCAGCTTTTGGAGGCTGGGGGCGGGGAGTTACGAGCAGTACTTC
TRBV19,NA,few,TRBJ2-7,CASPDSLNWEQYF,TGTGCCAGTCCTGACAGCCTCAATTGGGAGCAGTACTTC
TRBV29-1,TRBD2,few,TRBJ2-1,CSVIAGEHLVDEQFF,TGCAGCGTTATAGCGGGAGAACACCTAGTCGATGAGCAGTTCTTC